The clone carrying this T cell receptor (beta chain) was recorded only once. The data were obtained in a study of blood T cell repertoires in COVID-19. The wider study: Samples taken during acute and convalescent COVID-19 were collected in the United States, Italy and Spain. T cells, B-cell-depleted T cells, or PBMCs provided the cDNA or gDNA that served as material.

V was cut by 7 bases and J by 1 base, with 6 bases left in between. The CDR3 is 12 residues long. The V gene's germline CDR1 is SNHLY and CDR2 FYNNEI. Participants reported their clinical history, and cohort assignment relied on those reports. TCRdb's table, derived via immunoSEQ multiplex PCR, lists solely in-frame clones and lacks some. The sample lists around 200,000 clones; roughly 90% were seen once. This chain links TRBV2 with TRBJ2-3; D remains ambiguous. Sequencing was done on a sample of PBMCs or T cells enriched from blood (not recorded which). This TCR came from a woman in her twenties or thirties who had been exposed to COVID-19. The CDR3 is CASTPGTDTQYF. For the CDR3, the DNA is TGTGCCAGCACCCCTGGCACAGATACGCAGTATTTT.